This entry concerns a single T cell receptor beta chain. The data originate from a study of blood T cell repertoires in COVID-19. Across under 25 US areas, participants ranged in age from about 18 to 90 years. Participants were placed into cohorts based on the clinical history they reported. Profiling relied on immunoSEQ multiplex PCR, and the TCRdb table lists in-frame clones only, not all of them. The repertoire holds some 330,000 clones, with around 87% as singletons. Trimming shortened V by 0 bases and J by 2 bases, and 10 bases separated the two germline ends. Germline V lookup: CDR1 KGHSH, CDR2 LQKENI. The CDR3 length is 15 residues.

The sample consisted of PBMCs or T cells enriched from blood (not recorded which). The chain employs TRBV18 and TRBJ1-2, with a possible D match to TRBD1 (5 bases). The source of this sequence is a man in his forties in a cohort exposed to, infected with or recovered from COVID-19 (not recorded which). The CDR3 protein is CASSPPMTANYGYTF. In DNA form, the CDR3 reads TGTGCCAGCTCACCACCGATGACAGCCAACTATGGCTACACCTTC.